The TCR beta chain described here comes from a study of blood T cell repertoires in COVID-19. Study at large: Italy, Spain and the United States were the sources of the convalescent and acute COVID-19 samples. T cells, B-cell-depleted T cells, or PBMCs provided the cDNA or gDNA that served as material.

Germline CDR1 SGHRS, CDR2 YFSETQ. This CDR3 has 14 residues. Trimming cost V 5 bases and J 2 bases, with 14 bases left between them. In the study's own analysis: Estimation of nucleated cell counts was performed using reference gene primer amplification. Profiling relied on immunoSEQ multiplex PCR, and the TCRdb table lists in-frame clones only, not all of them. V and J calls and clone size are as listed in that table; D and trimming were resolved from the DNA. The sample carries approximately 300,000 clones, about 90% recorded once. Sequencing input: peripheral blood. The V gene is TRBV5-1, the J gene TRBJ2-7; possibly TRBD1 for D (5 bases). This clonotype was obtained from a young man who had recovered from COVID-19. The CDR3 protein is CASRTIGATYEQYF. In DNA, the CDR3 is TGCGCCAGCAGGACGATTGGGGCGACCTACGAGCAGTACTTC.